This record looks at one T cell receptor (beta chain) sequence and its context. Antigen specificity is unknown. Per the germline V gene, CDR1 is MNHNS and CDR2 is SASEGT. The trim removed 5 bases at V and 3 bases at J, leaving 3 bases unmatched. The CDR3 runs to 13 residues. Primers included in the PCR were 60 Vbeta and 13 Jbeta primers. TCRdb's table, derived via immunoSEQ multiplex PCR, lists solely in-frame clones and lacks some. The sample lists roughly 160,000 clones, roughly 80% occurring once. These data are taken from a study of cytomegalovirus exposure and HLA in healthy donors. Study-wide results and caveats: In a later analysis, parvovirus B19, influenza, CMV and Epstein-Barr virus appeared linked to several top co-occurrence clusters. V- and J-gene trimming of TCR beta was linked (in a later analysis) to a missense DCLRE1C variant. While the bulk of TCR sequences proved rare, some public TCRs turned up in many donors. Some V segments, including TRBV6-2 and TRBV6-3, were excluded as indistinguishable.

Sequenced sample: PBMCs. The V and J genes are TRBV6-1 and TRBJ1-2, with 7 nucleotides matching TRBD1. This TCR derives from a woman aged 25 to 39 in good health and CMV-seropositive. CDR3 sequence (DNA): TGTGCCAGCAGTTTGGGACAGTACTATGGCTACACCTTC. Protein product: CASSLGQYYGYTF.